This TCR beta chain was retrieved from a study of control samples from healthy donors and cancer patients. CDR3 size: 16 residues. The protocol was immunoSEQ multiplex PCR, while the TCRdb copy is restricted to in-frame clones and leaves out a portion. Of approximately 140,000 clones in the sample, 80% to 95% were seen once. This clone appeared a single time. V gene TRBV1 combines with J gene TRBJ2-1; whether TRBD2, the table's D call, matches the DNA was not checked. TRBV1 is labeled a pseudogene. The sequence was obtained from a man aged 25-45 years in good health. Sequenced input: blood. The CDR3: CTSSQDSRLSYNEQFF. CDR3 nucleotides: TGCACCAGCAGCCAAGATTCGCGACTATCCTACAATGAGCAGTTCTTC.